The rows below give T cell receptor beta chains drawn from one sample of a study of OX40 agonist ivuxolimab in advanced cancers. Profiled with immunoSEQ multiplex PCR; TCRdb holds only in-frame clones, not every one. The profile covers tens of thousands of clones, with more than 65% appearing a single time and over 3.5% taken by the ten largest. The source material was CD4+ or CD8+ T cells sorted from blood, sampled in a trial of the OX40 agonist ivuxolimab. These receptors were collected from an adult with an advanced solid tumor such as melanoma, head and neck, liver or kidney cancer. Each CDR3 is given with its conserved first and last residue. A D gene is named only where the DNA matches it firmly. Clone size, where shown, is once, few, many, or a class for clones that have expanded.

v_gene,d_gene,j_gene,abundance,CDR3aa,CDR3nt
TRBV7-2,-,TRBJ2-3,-,CASSLSTSTDTQYF,TGTGCCAGCAGCTTATCCACGAGCACAGATACGCAGTATTTT
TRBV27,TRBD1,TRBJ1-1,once,CASSPWTGGGYTEAFF,TGTGCCAGCAGTCCCTGGACAGGGGGCGGGTACACTGAAGCTTTCTTT
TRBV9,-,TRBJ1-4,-,CASSVGTAGEKLFF,TGTGCCAGCAGCGTAGGGACGGCGGGTGAAAAACTGTTTTTT
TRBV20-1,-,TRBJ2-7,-,CSASTDYEQYF,TGCAGTGCTTCGACAGACTACGAGCAGTACTTC
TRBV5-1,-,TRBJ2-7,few,CASSLNRPLSYEQYF,TGCGCCAGCAGCTTGAATAGACCCCTCTCCTACGAGCAGTACTTC
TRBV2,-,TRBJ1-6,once,CASRVGHQKNSPLHF,TGTGCCAGCAGGGTAGGACACCAAAAGAATTCACCCCTCCACTTT
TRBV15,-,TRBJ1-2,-,CATSRDMIGYGYTF,TGTGCCACCAGCAGAGATATGATAGGGTATGGCTACACCTTC
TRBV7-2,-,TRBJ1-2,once,CASSLGGVGYGYTF,TGTGCCAGCAGCTTAGGTGGGGTGGGCTATGGCTACACCTTC
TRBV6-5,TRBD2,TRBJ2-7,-,CASLGEGRVEQYF,TGTGCCAGTTTAGGGGAGGGCCGGGTTGAGCAGTACTTC
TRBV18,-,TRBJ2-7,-,CASSPTWEDYEQYF,TGTGCCAGCTCACCTACCTGGGAGGACTACGAGCAGTACTTC
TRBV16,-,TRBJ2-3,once,CASSLSLSDTQYF,TGTGCCAGCAGCCTATCCCTGTCAGATACGCAGTATTTT
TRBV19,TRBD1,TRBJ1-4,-,CASHQDRGNEKLFF,TGTGCCAGTCACCAGGACAGGGGGAATGAAAAACTGTTTTTT
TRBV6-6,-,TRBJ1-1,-,CASSYDRATEAFF,TGTGCCAGCAGTTACGATAGGGCCACTGAAGCTTTCTTT
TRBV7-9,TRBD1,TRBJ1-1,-,CASSSRPGTGFTEAFF,TGTGCCAGCAGCTCGCGTCCCGGGACAGGGTTCACTGAAGCTTTCTTT
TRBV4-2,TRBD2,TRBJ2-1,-,CASSQAQTSDRFF,TGTGCCAGCAGCCAAGCCCAAACTAGCGATCGGTTCTTC
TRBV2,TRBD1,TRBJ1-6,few,CASSLGTGGSPLHF,TGTGCCAGCAGTTTGGGGACAGGAGGGTCACCCCTCCACTTT
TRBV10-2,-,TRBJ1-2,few,CASTPLDGANYGYTF,TGCGCCAGCACTCCCCTGGACGGAGCTAACTATGGCTACACCTTC
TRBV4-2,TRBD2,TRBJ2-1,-,CASSQPIAGGPRNEQFF,TGTGCCAGCAGCCAACCCATAGCGGGGGGGCCAAGGAATGAGCAGTTCTTC
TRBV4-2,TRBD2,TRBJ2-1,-,CASSQGSGVYNEQFF,TGTGCCAGCAGCCAAGGTAGCGGGGTCTACAATGAGCAGTTCTTC
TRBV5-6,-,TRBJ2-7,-,CASSFRGSSYEQYF,TGTGCCAGCAGCTTCCGGGGATCCTCCTACGAGCAGTACTTC
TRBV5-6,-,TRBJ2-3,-,CASSLAGGPGTDTQYF,TGTGCCAGCAGCCTCGCGGGCGGGCCGGGCACAGATACGCAGTATTTT
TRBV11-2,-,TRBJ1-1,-,CASSLDLGDTEAFF,TGTGCCAGCAGCTTAGATCTTGGGGACACTGAAGCTTTCTTT